This passage covers 10 T cell receptor beta chains from one sample sequenced in a study of blood T cell repertoires in COVID-19. Profiling relied on immunoSEQ multiplex PCR, and the TCRdb table lists in-frame clones only, not all of them. This sample carries hundreds of thousands of clones, roughly 89% of them seen once, and the ten largest clones take approximately 5.2%. Sequenced material: PBMCs or T cells enriched from blood (not recorded which). These receptors were obtained from a man in his sixties who had recovered from COVID-19.

The chain joins TRBV28 to TRBJ2-1; 7 bases align to TRBD2. The CDR3 consists of 16 residues. The germline CDR1 and CDR2 sequences are MDHEN and SYDVKM. Trimming cost V 6 bases and J 7 bases; bases outside gene matches: 15. The CDR3 coding sequence is TGTGCCAGCAGCGATCGACTAGCTGGGATTTTGAATGAGCAGTTCTTC. Translation gives CASSDRLAGILNEQFF.

This clone came up once. The chain has TRBV7-2 and TRBJ2-3; D may be TRBD2 (6 bases). Trimming pared 2 bases from V and 2 bases from J, leaving 14 bases between. The CDR3 loop spans 16 amino acids. Per the germline V gene, CDR1 is SGHTA and CDR2 is FQGNSA. The CDR3 DNA sequence: TGTGCCAGCAGCTTATGGGCTAGCGACATCACAGATACGCAGTATTTT. Translating gives CASSLWASDITDTQYF. Based on the CDR3 plus reference TRBV7-2 and TRBJ2-3, the full variable domain is GAGVSQSPSNKVTEKGKDVELRCDPISGHTALYWYRQSLGQGLEFLIYFQGNSAPDKSGLPSDRFSAERTGGSVSTLTIQRTQQEDSAVYLCASSLWASDITDTQYFGPGTRLTVL.

V gene TRBV7-2 combines with J gene TRBJ2-7, with a tentative D call TRBD2 (6 bases). Trimming removed 3 bases from V and 0 bases from J, with 12 bases in between. This CDR3 has 15 amino acids. Germline loops: CDR1 SGHTA, CDR2 FQGNSA. The CDR3 DNA is TGTGCCAGCAGCTTTAGCGGTCTAGCCTCCTACGAGCAGTACTTC. Amino acids: CASSFSGLASYEQYF.

This chain joins TRBV7-9 and TRBJ1-3; tentatively, D is TRBD1 (5 bases). The CDR3 runs to 14 residues. Germline CDR1 reads SEHNR; CDR2 reads FQNEAQ (reference sequence). V was pared by 5 bases and J by 3 bases, with 11 bases between. The CDR3 DNA sequence: TGTGCCAGCAGCCAAGACAGAAGTGGAAACACCATATATTTT. Amino acids: CASSQDRSGNTIYF.

The chain has TRBV28 and TRBJ1-2; possibly TRBD1 for D (6 bases). V dropped 3 bases and J dropped 3 bases, with 11 bases sitting between them. Germline V gene data show CDR1 as MDHEN and CDR2 as SYDVKM. The length of the CDR3 is 14 residues. DNA of the CDR3: TGTGCCAGCAGTTTGTTACGGACAGACTATGGCTACACCTTC. Translation gives CASSLLRTDYGYTF.

V usage is TRBV4-1 and J usage is TRBJ2-5; maybe TRBD2 (7 bases). Germline V gene sequence: CDR1 MGHRA, CDR2 YSYEKL. V lost 0 bases, J lost 9 bases, and 11 bases lay in between. The CDR3 extends over 13 amino acids. CDR3 DNA sequence: TGCGCCAGCAGCCAAGATCAGGGGAGGGCCCAGTACTTC. This translates into CASSQDQGRAQYF.

V and J are TRBV6-5 and TRBJ1-5; no reliable D call. The germline CDR1 and CDR2 sequences are MNHEY and SVGAGI. The CDR3 sequence is 16 residues long. V was trimmed by 4 bases and J by 2 bases, leaving 15 bases between them. The DNA of the CDR3 is TGTGCCAGCAGTTCAACGTTGGCTGGAGGCAATCAGCCCCAGCATTTT. It yields the protein CASSSTLAGGNQPQHF.

The CDR3 is CASSQEGGRRQFF. The CDR3 coding sequence is TGCGCCAGCAGCCAAGAAGGCGGGAGGCGGCAGTTCTTC. The chain uses TRBV4-3 and TRBJ2-1, with 8 positions matching TRBD2. The junction had 4 bases not matched to a gene; V was cut back by 0 bases and J by 12 bases. The CDR3 has 13 residues. Germline-derived CDR1 and CDR2 are LGHNA and YSLEER.

The chain is built from TRBV7-2 and TRBJ2-3; 8 positions match TRBD2. From germline, CDR1 is SGHTA and CDR2 FQGNSA. This CDR3 has 15 amino acids. V lost 4 bases, J lost 7 bases, and 10 bases stayed unmatched. The CDR3 DNA reads TGTGCCAGCAGCTCTACCGTCGCTAGCGGGTATACGCAGTATTTT. It yields the protein CASSSTVASGYTQYF.

The chain links TRBV4-1 to TRBJ1-5; D not certain. The CDR3 covers 14 residues. V was shortened by 2 bases and J by 6 bases, with 11 bases between the two germline ends. Germline CDR1 and CDR2: MGHRA and YSYEKL. CDR3 region: CASSQLRLLQPQHF. Here the CDR3 DNA reads TGCGCCAGCAGCCAACTACGCCTCCTTCAGCCCCAGCATTTT.